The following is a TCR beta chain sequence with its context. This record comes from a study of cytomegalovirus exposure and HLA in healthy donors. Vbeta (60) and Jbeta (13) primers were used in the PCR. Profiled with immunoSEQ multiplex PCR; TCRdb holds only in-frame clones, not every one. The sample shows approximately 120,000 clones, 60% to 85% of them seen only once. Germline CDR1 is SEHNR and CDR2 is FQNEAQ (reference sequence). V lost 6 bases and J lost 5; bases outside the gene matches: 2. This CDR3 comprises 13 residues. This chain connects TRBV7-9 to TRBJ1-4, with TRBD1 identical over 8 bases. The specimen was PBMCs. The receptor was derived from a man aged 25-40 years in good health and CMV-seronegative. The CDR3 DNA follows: TGTGCCAGCAGGCGGACAGGGAATGAAAAACTGTTTTTT. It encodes CASRRTGNEKLFF. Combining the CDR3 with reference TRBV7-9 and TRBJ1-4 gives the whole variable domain DTGVSQNPRHKITKRGQNVTFRCDPISEHNRLYWYRQTLGQGPEFLTYFQNEAQLEKSRLLSDRFSAERPKGSFSTLEIQRTEQGDSAMYLCASRRTGNEKLFFGSGTQLSVL.